These 5 T cell receptor beta chains came from one sample sequenced in a study of low-dose radiotherapy and immunotherapy resistance in tumors. Time point of the sample: before trial treatment. Alpha- and beta-chain coverage of first-strand cDNA came from TRAV- and TRBV-specific primers. TCRs were amplified for about 18 PCR cycles with a constant-region primer and V-primer adapter. A single record per CDR3 protein comes from TCRdb applying MiXCR to the reads. The table includes tens of thousands of distinct CDR3 sequences, around 30% detected once. The source material was PBMCs, sampled before treatment. The receptors shown here come from a female donor with ovarian cancer.

This clonotype was seen repeatedly, ten times or more. This rearrangement joins TRBV5-1 to TRBJ2-1, with 10 bases matching TRBD2. After removal of 7 bases from V and 7 bases from J, the junction contained 11 bases not matched to a gene. CDR3 size: 15 residues. Germline CDR1 reads SGHRS; CDR2 reads YFSETQ. The CDR3: CASSLAGAFRNEQFF. CDR3 bases: TGCGCCAGCTCCCTAGCGGGAGCGTTCAGGAATGAGCAGTTCTTC. The full variable domain, its missing parts supplied by reference TRBV5-1 and TRBJ2-1, is KAGVTQTPRYLIKTRGQQVTLSCSPISGHRSVSWYQQTPGQGLQFLFEYFSETQRNKGNFPGRFSGRQFSNSRSEMNVSTLELGDSALYLCASSLAGAFRNEQFFGPGTRLTVL.

This clonotype was seen ten or more times. The rearrangement uses TRBV29-1 and TRBJ2-1; D remains ambiguous. The V end lost 4 bases, the J end lost 4 bases, and 8 bases lay between the germline ends. The CDR3 totals 12 residues. CDR1 is SQVTM and CDR2 is ANQGSEA in the germline V gene. CDR3 DNA sequence: TGCAGCGTTGCTAAGAAATACAATGAGCAGTTCTTC. It codes for CSVAKKYNEQFF.

In its sample, this clonotype was seen many times. The CDR3 DNA reads as TGTGCCAGCAGCCCCCATCCGACGACTCTGGATGGCTACACCTTC. Residues: CASSPHPTTLDGYTF. V is TRBV7-3 and J is TRBJ1-2; D remains ambiguous. CDR1 and CDR2 from the germline V gene are SGHTA and FQGTGA. The CDR3 covers 15 residues. The germline V and J ends were trimmed by 5 bases and 6 bases, with 19 bases remaining between them.

The chain carries TRBV28 and TRBJ2-5; D is possibly TRBD2 (10 bases). This CDR3 region has 14 residues. In germline, CDR1 is MDHEN, CDR2 SYDVKM. Trimming cost V 8 bases and J 5 bases, with 18 bases left between them. DNA for the CDR3: TGTGCCAGCCTTAGCGGGGGGACAGGGGAGACCCAGTACTTC. This translates into CASLSGGTGETQYF. Filled out from reference TRBV28 and TRBJ2-5, the complete variable domain reads DVKVTQSSRYLVKRTGEKVFLECVQDMDHENMFWYRQDPGLGLRLIYFSYDVKMKEKGDIPEGYSVSREKKERFSLILESASTNQTSMYLCASLSGGTGETQYFGPGTRLLVL.

This clonotype was recorded many times. The J gene is TRBJ2-1, the V gene TRBV18, with TRBD2 matching 9 bases. V dropped 2 bases and J dropped 8; count of bases not matched to a gene: 7. The CDR3 has 15 amino acids. Germline assignment: CDR1 KGHSH and CDR2 LQKENI. The CDR3 loop reads CASSPRAGGVDEQFF. In DNA form, the CDR3 reads TGTGCCAGCTCACCAAGAGCGGGAGGTGTAGATGAGCAGTTCTTC.